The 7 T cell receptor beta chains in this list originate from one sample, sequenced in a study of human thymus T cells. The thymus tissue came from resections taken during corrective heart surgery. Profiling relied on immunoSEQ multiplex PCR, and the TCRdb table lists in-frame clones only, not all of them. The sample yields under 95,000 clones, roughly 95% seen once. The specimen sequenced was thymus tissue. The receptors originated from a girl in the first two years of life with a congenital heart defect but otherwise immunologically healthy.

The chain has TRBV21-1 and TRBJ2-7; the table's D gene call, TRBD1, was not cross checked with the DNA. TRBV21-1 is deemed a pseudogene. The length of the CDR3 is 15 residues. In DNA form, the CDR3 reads TGTGCCAGCAGTCCGACAGCGAGGAGCTCCTACGAGCAGTACTTC. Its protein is CASSPTARSSYEQYF.

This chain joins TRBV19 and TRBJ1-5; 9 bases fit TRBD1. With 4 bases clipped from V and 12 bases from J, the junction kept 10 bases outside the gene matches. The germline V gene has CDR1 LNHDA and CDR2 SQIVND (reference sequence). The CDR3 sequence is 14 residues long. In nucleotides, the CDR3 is TGTGCCAGTAGTAAAAGACAGGGGGACACTCTCCAGCATTTT. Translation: CASSKRQGDTLQHF.

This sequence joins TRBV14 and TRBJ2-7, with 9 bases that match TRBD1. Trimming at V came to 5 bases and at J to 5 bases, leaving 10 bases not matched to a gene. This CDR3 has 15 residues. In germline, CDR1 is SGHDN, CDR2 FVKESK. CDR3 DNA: TGTGCCAGCAGCGAAGCGGGACAGGGAGTGCACGAGCAGTACTTC. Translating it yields CASSEAGQGVHEQYF.

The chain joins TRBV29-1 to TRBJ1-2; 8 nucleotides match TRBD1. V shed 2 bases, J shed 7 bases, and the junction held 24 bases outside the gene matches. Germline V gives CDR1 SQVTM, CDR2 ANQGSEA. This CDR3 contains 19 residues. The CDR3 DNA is TGCAGCGTTGAATTCGAAGTGAGGGAAAATTCGGACAGGGTCTTTGGCTACACCTTC. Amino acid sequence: CSVEFEVRENSDRVFGYTF.

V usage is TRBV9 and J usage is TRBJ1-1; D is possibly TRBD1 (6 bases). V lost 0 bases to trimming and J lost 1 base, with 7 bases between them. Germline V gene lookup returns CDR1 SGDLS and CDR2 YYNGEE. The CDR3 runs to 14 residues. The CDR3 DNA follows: TGTGCCAGCAGCGTAGTAGGGGGGAACACTGAAGCTTTCTTT. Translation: CASSVVGGNTEAFF.

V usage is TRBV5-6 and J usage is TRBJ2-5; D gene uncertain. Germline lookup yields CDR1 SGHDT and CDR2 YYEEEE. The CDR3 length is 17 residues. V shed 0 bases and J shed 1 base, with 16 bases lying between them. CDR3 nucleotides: TGTGCCAGCAGCTTGGGGCGTCTTGTAGGACGCCAAGAGACCCAGTACTTC. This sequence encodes CASSLGRLVGRQETQYF.

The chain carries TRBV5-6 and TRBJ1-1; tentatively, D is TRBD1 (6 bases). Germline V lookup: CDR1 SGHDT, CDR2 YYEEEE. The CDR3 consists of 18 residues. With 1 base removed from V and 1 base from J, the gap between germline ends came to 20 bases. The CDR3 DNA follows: TGTGCCAGCAGCTTGCACTGGACAGCGACCCCCGAGAACACTGAAGCTTTCTTT. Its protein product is CASSLHWTATPENTEAFF.